This TCR beta chain derives from a study of metastatic and nonmetastatic thyroid tumors. Across the study: Thyroid patients, malignant and benign, had repertoires compared across blood and tumor or nodule tissue. Study-wide results and limits: In both blood and tumor samples, TCR beta diversity was reported significantly higher for malignant than benign nodules.

How the authors handled the data: The distant-metastasis classifier for papillary thyroid cancer was built from CDR3 differences across clinicopathological groups. Using MiXCR, TCRdb reanalyzed the PCR reads. These V and J calls are TCRdb output, not the study's own analysis. This table holds about 14,000 clones, roughly 30% found once. Trimming removed 3 bases from V and 5 bases from J, with 19 bases in between. Germline assignment: CDR1 SGHVS and CDR2 FQNEAQ. The CDR3 consists of 17 residues. Prior to thyroid surgery, none of the patients had received any treatment. At least ten counts were recorded for this clone. The antigen is not known.

The chain carries TRBV7-8 and TRBJ2-2, with D hard to call. Sequencing input: tumor tissue. This clonotype was obtained from a female donor with papillary thyroid cancer or a benign thyroid nodule (not recorded which). Some clones in this sample may be carry-over from other donors' samples. The CDR3 DNA is TGTGCCAGCAGCTTTAGATTGACTGCCTCGAGGACCGGGGAGCTGTTTTTT. This encodes CASSFRLTASRTGELFF.